Listed here are 15 T cell receptor beta chains from one sample, sequenced in a study of blood T cell repertoires in COVID-19. Produced via immunoSEQ multiplex PCR; TCRdb's table is partial and in-frame only. In the table there are some 21,000 clones, more than 75% of which are singletons. Sequenced sample: peripheral blood. These receptors came from a human donor with active COVID-19. The donor label of this sample is uncertain.

The chain has TRBV7-9 and TRBJ2-7; D ambiguous. The CDR3 extends over 13 amino acids. From germline, CDR1 is SEHNR and CDR2 FQNEAQ (reference sequence). Trimming pared 2 bases from V and 3 bases from J, leaving 8 bases between. CDR3: CASSLKQYYEQYF. CDR3 sequence (DNA): TGTGCCAGCAGCTTAAAACAGTACTACGAGCAGTACTTC.

The V call is TRBV7-3, the J call TRBJ2-1, with 9 nucleotides matching TRBD1. CDR3 length: 13 amino acids. Trimming cost V 5 bases and J 7 bases; bases outside gene matches: 3. CDR1 is SGHTA and CDR2 is FQGTGA in the germline V gene. As DNA, the CDR3 is TGTGCCAGCAGCCTGGACAGGGGAAATGAGCAGTTCTTC. This gives the protein CASSLDRGNEQFF.

V gene TRBV9 combines with J gene TRBJ2-5; 8 bases agree with TRBD2. The CDR3 has 16 amino acids. The V gene end was trimmed by 1 base and the J gene end by 5 bases; junction bases not matched to a gene: 10. The V gene's germline CDR1 is SGDLS and CDR2 YYNGEE. CDR3 bases: TGTGCCAGCAGCGTAAACGGGAGGGGGGCCGGGGAGACCCAGTACTTC. This codes for CASSVNGRGAGETQYF. The variable domain in full, completed from reference TRBV9 and TRBJ2-5, reads DSGVTQTPKHLITATGQRVTLRCSPRSGDLSVYWYQQSLDQGLQFLIQYYNGEERAKGNILERFSAQQFPDLHSELNLSSLELGDSALYFCASSVNGRGAGETQYFGPGTRLLVL.

The V call is TRBV4-2, the J call TRBJ2-7, with a tentative D call TRBD1 (5 bases). V lost 4 bases and J 1 base, leaving 14 bases between the germline ends. The CDR3 is 15 amino acids. Germline CDR1 is LGHNA and CDR2 is YNFKEQ. This chain's CDR3 is CASSPQETASYEQYF. In nucleotides, the CDR3 is TGTGCCAGCAGCCCTCAAGAGACAGCTTCCTACGAGCAGTACTTC.

The chain uses TRBV29-1 and TRBJ2-1; 11 nucleotides align to TRBD2. The CDR3 runs to 14 residues. V was clipped by 7 bases and J by 6 bases; unmatched bases: 8. Germline CDR1 and CDR2: SQVTM and ANQGSEA. The CDR3 DNA is TGCAGCGGCGTAGCGGGAGGGACCGTCAATGAGCAGTTCTTC. This gives the protein CSGVAGGTVNEQFF.

This rearrangement joins TRBV19 to TRBJ1-5, with D perhaps TRBD1 (5 bases). Germline V gene lookup returns CDR1 LNHDA and CDR2 SQIVND (reference sequence). V was cut by 3 bases and J by 1 base, with 13 bases left in between. The CDR3 has 16 residues. The CDR3 loop reads CASSMRQGGSNQPQHF. In nucleotides, the CDR3 is TGTGCCAGTAGTATGCGTCAGGGTGGGAGCAATCAGCCCCAGCATTTT.

The V call is TRBV7-3, the J call TRBJ2-5; D might be TRBD2 (5 bases). In germline, CDR1 is SGHTA, CDR2 FQGTGA. The CDR3 consists of 15 residues. V was trimmed by 2 bases and J by 5 bases, leaving 15 bases between them. In DNA form, the CDR3 reads TGTGCCAGCAGCTTAGGGCGGGCCTTGGGGGAGACCCAGTACTTC. Translation: CASSLGRALGETQYF.

This chain links TRBV18 with TRBJ2-1; TRBD2 might be the D (6 bases). In germline, CDR1 is KGHSH, CDR2 LQKENI. The germline V and J ends were trimmed by 3 bases and 9 bases, with 9 bases remaining between them. This CDR3 spans 12 amino acids. CDR3 nucleotides: TGTGCCAGCTCACCTACTAGCTTTGAGCAGTTCTTC. Translation gives CASSPTSFEQFF.

The rearrangement links TRBV5-5 to TRBJ2-5; 9 nucleotides line up with TRBD1. The CDR3 covers 16 residues. Per the germline V gene, CDR1 is SGHKS and CDR2 is YYEKEE (reference sequence). V was clipped by 0 bases and J by 5 bases; unmatched bases: 8. The CDR3 sequence: CASSLGRDRVLETQYF. CDR3 sequence (DNA): TGTGCCAGCAGCTTGGGCCGGGACAGGGTGTTGGAGACCCAGTACTTC.

The CDR3: CASSLDSIYGYTF. The DNA for the CDR3 is TGTGCCAGCAGCTTGGACAGCATCTATGGCTACACCTTC. The rearrangement links TRBV7-9 to TRBJ1-2, with a possible D match to TRBD1 (6 bases). Trimming pared 3 bases from V and 4 bases from J, leaving 9 bases between. This CDR3 spans 13 amino acids. Germline V lookup: CDR1 SEHNR, CDR2 FQNEAQ (reference sequence).

The CDR3 here is CASSESGHGELFF. The DNA of the CDR3 is TGCGCCAGCAGTGAGTCTGGACACGGGGAGCTGTTTTTT. The chain joins TRBV10-1 to TRBJ2-2, with a tentative D call TRBD1 (5 bases). This CDR3 contains 13 residues. Germline loops: CDR1 WNHNN, CDR2 SYGVQD (reference sequence). The germline V and J ends were trimmed by 0 bases and 7 bases, with 6 bases remaining between them.

The chain carries TRBV5-1 and TRBJ2-7, with no clear D. The CDR3 covers 15 residues. V dropped 2 bases and J dropped 2 bases, with 14 bases sitting between them. Germline V gives CDR1 SGHRS, CDR2 YFSETQ. The CDR3 region has the DNA TGCGCCAGCAGCTTCGGTGGGCATCCGACCTACGAGCAGTACTTC. It specifies CASSFGGHPTYEQYF.

This chain connects TRBV5-1 to TRBJ1-2, with 7 bases fitting TRBD1. The V segment lost 3 bases and the J segment 7 bases; nucleotides outside the gene matches: 12. CDR3 length: 15 residues. Germline-derived CDR1 and CDR2 are SGHRS and YFSETQ. CDR3 sequence reads: CASSSRREGAFGYTF. The CDR3 region has the DNA TGCGCCAGCAGCTCCCGCCGGGAGGGGGCGTTTGGCTACACCTTC.

V usage is TRBV5-1 and J usage is TRBJ1-2, with TRBD1 as a possible D gene (6 bases). Germline assignment: CDR1 SGHRS and CDR2 YFSETQ. V lost 4 bases and J lost 4, with 17 bases in between. This CDR3 has 15 amino acids. CDR3 in DNA: TGCGCCAGCAGCCTCCTTTCCTCAGGGGCCTATGGCTACACCTTC. Its translation is CASSLLSSGAYGYTF.

This chain uses TRBV7-3 with TRBJ2-1; a possible D gene is TRBD2 (6 bases). The V end lost 5 bases, the J end lost 9 bases, and 14 bases lay between the germline ends. Per germline, CDR1 SGHTA and CDR2 FQGTGA. The CDR3 covers 13 residues. CDR3 DNA: TGTGCCAGCAGCCTAATAACGGGAGCTGAGCAGTTCTTC. Its protein is CASSLITGAEQFF.